A single sample is the source of the 18 T cell receptor beta chains below, sequenced in a study of technical replicates of blood from four donors. Sequencing used immunoSEQ multiplex PCR; TCRdb keeps in-frame clones, though not all of them. The sample comprises 80,000 to 100,000 clones, 96% of which are singletons, and about 0.36% rests with the top ten. Material: T cells isolated from PBMCs. These receptor sequences come from a human donor in good health.

The chain employs TRBV4-1 and TRBJ2-7; possible D gene TRBD1, 7 bases. The ends were cut back, 1 base at V and 0 bases at J, with 13 bases in the middle. The CDR3 is made up of 16 amino acids. CDR1 and CDR2 (germline): MGHRA, YSYEKL. CDR3 bases: TGCGCCAGCAGCCAAGGGAGGGACAGATACTCCTACGAGCAGTACTTC. It yields the protein CASSQGRDRYSYEQYF.

J is TRBJ1-1 and V is TRBV6-5, with D unclear. Germline V gene sequence: CDR1 MNHEY, CDR2 SVGAGI. Trimming removed 7 bases from V and 3 bases from J, with 9 bases in between. CDR3 length: 12 residues. The CDR3 loop reads CASTTRDTEAFF. The CDR3 coding sequence is TGTGCCAGCACAACGCGGGACACTGAAGCTTTCTTT.

The rearrangement joins TRBV10-3 to TRBJ2-3; the match to TRBD1 covers 11 bases. In germline, CDR1 is ENHRY, CDR2 SYGVKD. The J segment lost 4 bases and the V segment lost 0 bases, leaving 3 bases of the junction unmatched. CDR3 size: 16 residues. The CDR3 DNA is TGTGCCATCAGTGAGTCGCCGGGACAGGGGGCAGATACGCAGTATTTT. Amino acids: CAISESPGQGADTQYF.

The gene calls are TRBV27 and TRBJ2-5, with D hard to call. The DNA end is a closer match to TRBJ2-7, so the J assignment may be wrong. The germline CDR1 and CDR2 sequences are MNHEY and SMNVEV (reference sequence). The CDR3 sequence is 13 residues long. The CDR3 sequence: CASSLVSSYEQYF. As DNA, the CDR3 is TGTGCCAGCAGTTTAGTTTCATCCTACGAGCAGTACTTC.

CDR3 DNA: TGTGCCAGCAGCTTAAATTTTCAGTTGAACACTGAAGCTTTCTTT. This encodes CASSLNFQLNTEAFF. The rearrangement uses TRBV7-2 and TRBJ1-1; D gene ambiguous. The V gene's germline CDR1 is SGHTA and CDR2 FQGNSA. The ends were cut back, 2 bases at V and 0 bases at J, with 10 bases in the middle. CDR3 length: 15 residues.

The J gene is TRBJ2-1, the V gene TRBV19, with D possibly matching TRBD2 (6 bases). Trimming pared 1 base from V and 7 bases from J, leaving 11 bases between. The CDR3 has 14 amino acids. The germline V gene encodes CDR1 LNHDA and CDR2 SQIVND (reference sequence). Here the CDR3 DNA reads TGTGCCAGTAGTATAGGACTAGGAAGAAATGAGCAGTTCTTC. Its translation: CASSIGLGRNEQFF.

This clone has a single count. The rearrangement joins TRBV25-1 to TRBJ2-3; D is possibly TRBD2 (5 bases). The CDR3 totals 12 residues. The V and J ends lost 6 bases and 6 bases respectively, with 10 bases between them. CDR1 and CDR2 from the germline V gene are MGHDK and SYGVNS. Written as DNA, the CDR3 is TGTGCCAGCAGAGGAGGTGGTGATACGCAGTATTTT. Translating it yields CASRGGGDTQYF. Full variable domain (outside the CDR3, taken from reference TRBV25-1 and TRBJ2-3): EADIYQTPRYLVIGTGKKITLECSQTMGHDKMYWYQQDPGMELHLIHYSYGVNSTEKGDLSSESTVSRIRTEHFPLTLESARPSHTSQYLCASRGGGDTQYFGPGTRLTVL.

This chain uses TRBV6-1 with TRBJ2-7, with TRBD1 identical over 8 bases. V dropped 0 bases and J dropped 0; count of bases not matched to a gene: 4. The CDR3 loop spans 16 amino acids. Germline V gene sequence: CDR1 MNHNS, CDR2 SASEGT. CDR3 sequence: CASSEAGGQDSYEQYF. CDR3 bases: TGTGCCAGCAGTGAAGCTGGGGGACAGGACTCCTACGAGCAGTACTTC.

The chain recombines TRBV29-1 with TRBJ2-3; 7 bases agree with TRBD2. The CDR3 totals 11 residues. Per germline, CDR1 SQVTM and CDR2 ANQGSEA. The CDR3 protein is CTWTREDTQYF. CDR3 coding DNA: TGCACTTGGACTAGGGAAGATACGCAGTATTTT.

This chain links TRBV29-1 with TRBJ1-1; D uncertain. Germline CDR1 is SQVTM and CDR2 is ANQGSEA. This CDR3 comprises 13 residues. Between the trimmed V and J ends, which lost 8 bases and 1 base, there was a span of 14 bases. The CDR3 coding sequence is TGCAGCTCGAGGGTAGGCAGGAACACTGAAGCTTTCTTT. Translated, it gives CSSRVGRNTEAFF.

V usage is TRBV19 and J usage is TRBJ2-3, with D perhaps matching TRBD1 (5 bases). V dropped 3 bases and J dropped 0 bases, with 16 bases sitting between them. CDR1 and CDR2 from the germline V gene are LNHDA and SQIVND (reference sequence). The CDR3 length is 17 residues. The CDR3 protein is CASSISGQGWSTDTQYF. CDR3 coding DNA: TGTGCCAGTAGTATTTCGGGTCAGGGATGGAGCACAGATACGCAGTATTTT.

This chain connects TRBV6-5 to TRBJ1-2; 7 bases are a match to TRBD1. CDR3 length: 16 amino acids. The germline CDR1 and CDR2 sequences are MNHEY and SVGAGI. V was pared by 0 bases and J by 7 bases, with 11 bases of the junction left unmatched. In nucleotides, the CDR3 is TGTGCCAGCAGTTACTCACAGGGGTTGACATATGGTGGCTACACCTTC. It translates to CASSYSQGLTYGGYTF.

The chain joins TRBV9 to TRBJ2-7; the D gene is possibly TRBD2 (5 bases). CDR1 is SGDLS, CDR2 YYNGEE, per germline. V gave up 3 bases and J gave up 6 bases, with 16 bases separating them. This CDR3 comprises 14 residues. The CDR3 loop reads CASSGGPSRGEQYF. The CDR3 DNA sequence: TGTGCCAGCAGCGGAGGTCCCTCTCGGGGCGAGCAGTACTTC.

The rearrangement joins TRBV6-1 to TRBJ1-1; D might be TRBD1 (5 bases). The CDR3 spans 12 residues. The germline gives CDR1 MNHNS, CDR2 SASEGT. V lost 2 bases and J lost 7, with 8 bases in between. Here the CDR3 reads CASSEMGGEAFF. The CDR3 DNA sequence: TGTGCCAGCAGTGAAATGGGGGGTGAAGCTTTCTTT.

V is TRBV27 and J is TRBJ2-5; 10 nucleotides agree with TRBD1. V lost 4 bases, J lost 5 bases, and 7 bases stayed unmatched. CDR3 length equals 15 residues. Per the germline V gene, CDR1 is MNHEY and CDR2 is SMNVEV (reference sequence). The CDR3 protein is CASSSIGTGDETQYF. CDR3 nucleotides: TGTGCCAGCAGTTCCATTGGGACAGGGGACGAGACCCAGTACTTC.

The chain joins TRBV30 to TRBJ2-5; no clear D. Between the trimmed V and J ends, which lost 5 bases and 4 bases, there was a span of 11 bases. The CDR3 sequence is 12 residues long. Germline V CDR1 and CDR2: GTSNPN, SVGIG (reference sequence). Here the CDR3 reads CAWGSTGETQYF. Here the CDR3 DNA reads TGTGCCTGGGGGTCGACGGGAGAGACCCAGTACTTC.

V and J are TRBV7-9 and TRBJ1-5; 7 nucleotides agree with TRBD1. This CDR3 contains 14 residues. Losses at the gene ends were 6 bases for V and 6 bases for J; bases not matched to a gene: 8. From germline, CDR1 is SEHNR and CDR2 FQNEAQ (reference sequence). As DNA, the CDR3 is TGTGCCAGCAGTAGAACAGGGGAGAGTCAGCCCCAGCATTTT. This codes for CASSRTGESQPQHF.

CDR3 in amino acids: CASSLRQGLGETQYF. CDR3 bases: TGTGCCAGCAGCTTACGACAGGGCTTAGGGGAGACCCAGTACTTC. The V gene is TRBV7-2, the J gene TRBJ2-5, with 7 nucleotides matching TRBD1. Germline V gene data show CDR1 as SGHTA and CDR2 as FQGNSA. CDR3 length: 15 amino acids. J was trimmed by 5 bases and V by 2 bases; bases with no gene match: 8.